Sequencing of this T cell receptor beta chain was carried out in a study of cytomegalovirus exposure and HLA in healthy donors. Whole-study results and caveats: Some TCR beta chains (164 of them) were listed as cytomegalovirus-associated. Reports described diagnosis of cytomegalovirus status by the classifier as highly specific and sensitive.

Only in-frame clones appear in the TCRdb table, and some are missing; sequencing was by immunoSEQ multiplex PCR. Among some 45,000 clones listed, 92% were seen once. This clone was recorded a few times. Its antigen is not identified. The CDR3 loop spans 15 amino acids. V lost 6 bases and J lost 3; bases outside the gene matches: 9. Germline CDR1 is SNHLY and CDR2 is FYNNEI. The chain joins TRBV2 to TRBJ1-1; 8 nucleotides line up with TRBD1. Material: PBMCs. The source of this sequence is a man aged 18 to 29 in good health and CMV-seronegative. The CDR3 nucleotides read TGTGCCAGCAGCCATCCGGACAGGGCTTACACTGAAGCTTTCTTT. This sequence encodes CASSHPDRAYTEAFF. Filled out from reference TRBV2 and TRBJ1-1, the complete variable domain reads EPEVTQTPSHQVTQMGQEVILRCVPISNHLYFYWYRQILGQKVEFLVSFYNNEISEKSEIFDDQFSVERPDGSNFTLKIRSTKLEDSAMYFCASSHPDRAYTEAFFGQGTRLTVV.